A selection of T cell receptor beta chains follows, all from one sample in a study of T cell changes during pregnancy in multiple sclerosis. Here immunoSEQ multiplex PCR was the method, and the copy in TCRdb shows in-frame clones only, minus some. The sample lists roughly 100,000 clones; about 90% were seen once. The sequenced sample was peripheral blood, obtained before pregnancy. The receptors stem from a female donor with multiple sclerosis, enrolled in a pregnancy study. Each CDR3 is given with its conserved first and last residue. Fields, in order: D gene, clone size, V gene, J gene, CDR3 DNA, CDR3 protein. A D gene is named only where the DNA matches it firmly. Clone sizes are given selectively: once, few, many, or a class where the clone is expanded.

D gene: -
clone size: few
V gene: TRBV12-5
J gene: TRBJ2-3
CDR3 DNA: TGTGCTAGTGGTCCTGCGGACAGCGCTAGCACAGATACGCAGTATTTT
CDR3 protein: CASGPADSASTDTQYF

D gene: -
clone size: once
V gene: TRBV5-1
J gene: TRBJ1-2
CDR3 DNA: TGCGCCAGCAGCTTGGGCGACGGACTCAACTATGGCTACACCTTC
CDR3 protein: CASSLGDGLNYGYTF

D gene: -
clone size: -
V gene: TRBV19
J gene: TRBJ1-1
CDR3 DNA: TGTGCCAGTAGTAGCAGAAAGAACACTGAAGCTTTCTTT
CDR3 protein: CASSSRKNTEAFF

D gene: -
clone size: -
V gene: TRBV2
J gene: TRBJ2-6
CDR3 DNA: TGTGCCAGCAGACCACAGGGTTTGTACGGGGCCAACGTCCTGACTTTC
CDR3 protein: CASRPQGLYGANVLTF

D gene: -
clone size: -
V gene: TRBV10-1
J gene: TRBJ2-6
CDR3 DNA: TGCGCCAGCAGTGAGGAGGCAAGCGCACAAAGTCGGGCCAACGTCCTGACTTTC
CDR3 protein: CASSEEASAQSRANVLTF

D gene: -
clone size: -
V gene: TRBV19
J gene: TRBJ1-6
CDR3 DNA: TGTGCCAGTAGATCGGTGGGGGCTGGTTCACCCCTCCACTTT
CDR3 protein: CASRSVGAGSPLHF

D gene: TRBD2
clone size: -
V gene: TRBV19
J gene: TRBJ2-1
CDR3 DNA: TGTGCCAGTAGTCCCCAACTAGCGGGAGTCAAGAATGAGCAGTTCTTC
CDR3 protein: CASSPQLAGVKNEQFF

D gene: TRBD2
clone size: -
V gene: TRBV7-9
J gene: TRBJ2-7
CDR3 DNA: TGTGCCAGCAGCTTCGCGCCTAGCGGGAGCTACGAGCAGTACTTC
CDR3 protein: CASSFAPSGSYEQYF

D gene: TRBD2
clone size: -
V gene: TRBV5-4
J gene: TRBJ2-5
CDR3 DNA: TGTGCCAGCAGCTTGATGGCGGGAGCGGGTCAAGAGACCCAGTACTTC
CDR3 protein: CASSLMAGAGQETQYF

D gene: TRBD2
clone size: -
V gene: TRBV2
J gene: TRBJ2-3
CDR3 DNA: TGTGCCAGCAGACCTAGGACTAGCGGGAGTGTATCGCAGTATTTT
CDR3 protein: CASRPRTSGSVSQYF